One sample yielded the 25 T cell receptor beta chains listed below, sequenced in a study of blood T cell repertoires in COVID-19. Assay used: immunoSEQ multiplex PCR; TCRdb lists only in-frame clones, some missing. This table holds around 290,000 clones, 89% found once. Sequenced: PBMCs or T cells enriched from blood (not recorded which). Source of these receptors: a woman in her forties who had recovered from COVID-19.

The chain employs TRBV15 and TRBJ1-1; D unclear. V lost 6 bases and J lost 2, with 16 bases in between. CDR1 is LNHNV and CDR2 is YYDKDF in the germline V gene (reference sequence). The CDR3 has 15 amino acids. CDR3 coding DNA: TGTGCCACCAGTAGAACTAGTGGGATAAACACTGAAGCTTTCTTT. This codes for CATSRTSGINTEAFF. Together with reference TRBV15 and TRBJ1-1, the CDR3 gives the full variable domain: DAMVIQNPRYQVTQFGKPVTLSCSQTLNHNVMYWYQQKSSQAPKLLFHYYDKDFNNEADTPDNFQSRRPNTSFCFLDIRSPGLGDTAMYLCATSRTSGINTEAFFGQGTRLTVV.

The chain joins TRBV5-1 to TRBJ2-1; 10 nucleotides align to TRBD2. The CDR3 totals 18 residues. Germline CDR1 reads SGHRS; CDR2 reads YFSETQ. V trimming: 2 bases; J trimming: 0 bases; junction bases outside the gene matches: 8. The CDR3 nucleotides are TGCGCCAGCAGCTTCCTAGCGGGGGTCCCGAGCTCCTACAATGAGCAGTTCTTC. Translation gives CASSFLAGVPSSYNEQFF.

The CDR3 sequence is CASSPDRGPGYTF. The CDR3 nucleotides read TGTGCCAGCAGCCCGGACAGGGGGCCGGGCTACACCTTC. The J gene is TRBJ1-2, the V gene TRBV9; 11 bases align to TRBD1. Germline CDR1 and CDR2: SGDLS and YYNGEE. The CDR3 runs to 13 residues. V dropped 4 bases and J dropped 8; count of bases not matched to a gene: 4.

The V and J genes are TRBV19 and TRBJ2-7, with 12 bases identical to TRBD1. The CDR3 loop spans 15 amino acids. J gave up 3 bases and V 10 bases, and 10 bases lay outside the gene matches. Germline CDR1 is LNHDA and CDR2 is SQIVND (reference sequence). The CDR3 sequence is CATRTGTGGLYEQYF. Written as DNA, the CDR3 is TGTGCCACCCGAACAGGGACAGGGGGCCTCTACGAGCAGTACTTC.

This chain uses TRBV14 with TRBJ2-2; 11 positions agree with TRBD2. Trimming at V came to 2 bases and at J to 8 bases, leaving 7 bases not matched to a gene. CDR1 SGHDN and CDR2 FVKESK come from the germline V gene. The CDR3 is made up of 16 amino acids. DNA for the CDR3: TGTGCCAGCAGCCAAATTCGACTAGCGGGACGGGGGGAGCTGTTTTTT. It is translated as CASSQIRLAGRGELFF.

V and J are TRBV19 and TRBJ2-3; 9 nucleotides agree with TRBD2. V lost 3 bases, J lost 1 base, and 2 bases stayed unmatched. Germline V gene data show CDR1 as LNHDA and CDR2 as SQIVND (reference sequence). The CDR3 has 15 amino acids. DNA for the CDR3: TGTGCCAGTAGTATCTGGACTAGCGGCACAGATACGCAGTATTTT. Its protein is CASSIWTSGTDTQYF.

The chain has TRBV5-1 and TRBJ1-3; TRBD1 might be the D (5 bases). Germline values: CDR1 SGHRS, CDR2 YFSETQ. The CDR3 runs to 14 residues. Trimming cost V 7 bases and J 0 bases, with 11 bases left between them. This CDR3 is CASSSGISGNTIYF. The CDR3 DNA sequence: TGCGCCAGCTCATCAGGGATCTCTGGAAACACCATATATTTT.

Comments on this clone: The sample contains more than one DNA sequence encoding this CDR3. J is TRBJ1-1 and V is TRBV30; D is perhaps TRBD1 (6 bases). The CDR3 totals 13 residues. Per the germline V gene, CDR1 is GTSNPN and CDR2 is SVGIG (reference sequence). Trimming shortened V by 4 bases and J by 1 base, and 10 bases separated the two germline ends. CDR3 coding DNA: TGTGCCTGGAACAGGGTGGGGAACACTGAAGCTTTCTTT. Its translation: CAWNRVGNTEAFF.

The V and J genes are TRBV3-1 (or the pseudogene TRBV3-2) and TRBJ2-1, with D possibly matching TRBD2 (6 bases). The length of the CDR3 is 13 residues. Trimming removed 1 base from V and 9 bases from J, with 10 bases in between. CDR1 LGHDT and CDR2 YNNKEL come from the germline V gene (reference sequence). The CDR3 protein is CASSQAGVGEQFF. DNA for the CDR3: TGTGCCAGCAGCCAAGCGGGGGTGGGTGAGCAGTTCTTC.

This clone occurred a few times. The chain uses TRBV3-1 (or the pseudogene TRBV3-2) and TRBJ1-2; D unresolved. The ends were cut back, 4 bases at V and 7 bases at J, with 13 bases in the middle. CDR3 length equals 13 residues. The germline V gene has CDR1 LGHDT and CDR2 YNNKEL (reference sequence). The CDR3 loop reads CASSRGPGGGYTF. The CDR3 nucleotides are TGTGCCAGCAGCCGGGGTCCTGGAGGTGGCTACACCTTC.

The V gene is TRBV29-1, the J gene TRBJ2-3, with 9 bases that match TRBD2. CDR3 length equals 15 residues. The ends lost 1 base at V and 2 bases at J; junction bases unmatched: 4. The germline CDR1 and CDR2 sequences are SQVTM and ANQGSEA. The DNA of the CDR3 is TGCAGCGTTGAAGGGCGGGGGGGCCACACAGATACGCAGTATTTT. It translates to CSVEGRGGHTDTQYF.

This clone has just one count. The chain couples TRBV28 to TRBJ1-1; 8 nucleotides agree with TRBD1. The germline CDR1 and CDR2 sequences are MDHEN and SYDVKM. There are 17 residues in the CDR3. J lost 4 bases, V lost 6 bases, and 16 bases had no gene match. The CDR3 reads CASSLPLRQGASTEAFF. In DNA, the CDR3 is TGTGCCAGCAGCCTCCCCCTCCGGCAGGGGGCGAGCACTGAAGCTTTCTTT. Filled out from reference TRBV28 and TRBJ1-1, the complete variable domain reads DVKVTQSSRYLVKRTGEKVFLECVQDMDHENMFWYRQDPGLGLRLIYFSYDVKMKEKGDIPEGYSVSREKKERFSLILESASTNQTSMYLCASSLPLRQGASTEAFFGQGTRLTVV.

The gene calls are TRBV10-1 and TRBJ1-2, with D maybe TRBD1 (5 bases). Trimming took off 8 bases at V and 7 bases at J, with 17 bases between the two ends. Germline loops: CDR1 WNHNN, CDR2 SYGVQD (reference sequence). This CDR3 region has 13 residues. This CDR3 reads CASGHQDKCGYTF. The CDR3 DNA is TGCGCCAGCGGGCACCAGGACAAGTGTGGCTACACCTTC.

V gene TRBV6-5 combines with J gene TRBJ1-3; 7 bases map to TRBD1. CDR1 and CDR2 (germline): MNHEY, SVGAGI. Trimming at V came to 2 bases and at J to 4 bases, leaving 2 bases not matched to a gene. This CDR3 has 14 amino acids. CDR3 in amino acids: CASSYGQVGNTIYF. CDR3 sequence (DNA): TGTGCCAGCAGTTACGGACAGGTCGGAAACACCATATATTTT.

The chain carries TRBV5-6 and TRBJ2-7, with 7 bases aligning to TRBD1. The CDR3 is 16 residues long. V was clipped by 3 bases and J by 3 bases; unmatched bases: 12. Germline CDR1 reads SGHDT; CDR2 reads YYEEEE. In DNA, the CDR3 is TGTGCCAGCAGCTCCTACAGGACAGGACTTGACTACGAGCAGTACTTC. It encodes CASSSYRTGLDYEQYF.

The chain uses TRBV2 and TRBJ2-7; D might be TRBD1 (5 bases). The V end lost 1 base, the J end lost 11 bases, and 9 bases lay between the germline ends. The CDR3 runs to 11 residues. The V gene's germline CDR1 is SNHLY and CDR2 FYNNEI. The DNA for the CDR3 is TGTGCCAGCAGTGAAGATGGCAGGGAGTACTTC. Translated, it gives CASSEDGREYF.

The chain has TRBV5-1 and TRBJ2-7, with D maybe TRBD2 (5 bases). The CDR3 is 16 amino acids. CDR1 is SGHRS and CDR2 is YFSETQ in the germline V gene. Trimming took 1 base from V and 0 from J, leaving 14 bases between them. CDR3 sequence reads: CASSLRNPRDSYEQYF. The CDR3 region has the DNA TGCGCCAGCAGCTTGCGCAATCCCCGGGACTCCTACGAGCAGTACTTC.

This chain's CDR3 is CASRTGTGGYEQYF. The CDR3 DNA is TGTGCCAGCAGAACCGGGACAGGGGGTTACGAGCAGTACTTC. This chain connects TRBV13 to TRBJ2-7; 11 bases match TRBD1. Losses at the gene ends were 6 bases for V and 4 bases for J; bases not matched to a gene: 5. The germline V gene has CDR1 PRHDT and CDR2 FYEKMQ (reference sequence). The CDR3 runs 14 residues. Based on the CDR3 plus reference TRBV13 and TRBJ2-7, the full variable domain is AAGVIQSPRHLIKEKRETATLKCYPIPRHDTVYWYQQGPGQDPQFLISFYEKMQSDKGSIPDRFSAQQFSDYHSELNMSSLELGDSALYFCASRTGTGGYEQYFGPGTRLTVT.

The CDR3 region has the DNA TGTGCCAGCAGTTTTCCTGCCGCAGGTAACACTGAAGCTTTCTTT. Amino acids: CASSFPAAGNTEAFF. This chain links TRBV28 with TRBJ1-1; D gene ambiguous. V was shortened by 3 bases and J by 2 bases, with 13 bases between the two germline ends. The CDR3 is 15 amino acids. Germline assignment: CDR1 MDHEN and CDR2 SYDVKM.

The genes are TRBV19 and TRBJ1-5, with a weak D call TRBD1 (5 bases). Trimming took 6 bases from V and 0 from J, leaving 15 bases between them. The CDR3 length is 16 residues. Germline CDR1 and CDR2: LNHDA and SQIVND (reference sequence). The CDR3 loop reads CASRVGGAYSNQPQHF. The CDR3 DNA reads as TGTGCCAGTAGGGTTGGAGGGGCTTATAGCAATCAGCCCCAGCATTTT.

The rearrangement uses TRBV5-4 and TRBJ1-5, with D hard to call. Deletions cut 3 bases from V and 6 bases from J, with 10 bases between. Germline assignment: CDR1 SGHNT and CDR2 YYREEE (reference sequence). The CDR3 contains 13 residues. Here the CDR3 reads CASSSGGRQPQHF. The CDR3 nucleotides are TGTGCCAGCAGCTCGGGAGGTCGTCAGCCCCAGCATTTT.

The rearrangement uses TRBV2 and TRBJ2-7, with D unclear. The CDR3 consists of 13 residues. Germline assignment: CDR1 SNHLY and CDR2 FYNNEI. Trimming shortened V by 7 bases and J by 1 base, and 11 bases separated the two germline ends. CDR3 region: CASTGALSYEQYF. CDR3 DNA: TGTGCCAGCACGGGTGCCCTTTCCTACGAGCAGTACTTC.

V and J are TRBV6-2 or TRBV6-3 and TRBJ1-1; possibly TRBD1 for D (6 bases). Per the germline V gene, CDR1 is MNHEY and CDR2 is SVGEGT. The CDR3 runs 15 residues. With 2 bases removed from V and 0 bases from J, the gap between germline ends came to 10 bases. The CDR3 reads CASSYLQGMNTEAFF. The CDR3 DNA reads as TGTGCCAGCAGTTACCTCCAGGGGATGAACACTGAAGCTTTCTTT.

The chain recombines TRBV2 with TRBJ2-5; no clear D gene. This CDR3 has 12 amino acids. Germline V gives CDR1 SNHLY, CDR2 FYNNEI. Trimming shortened V by 1 base and J by 6 bases, and 6 bases separated the two germline ends. CDR3 sequence reads: CASSEGWQTQYF. The CDR3 DNA reads as TGTGCCAGCAGTGAAGGGTGGCAGACCCAGTACTTC.

The chain uses TRBV5-6 and TRBJ1-2; 7 nucleotides align to TRBD1. The CDR3 is 15 amino acids. CDR1 SGHDT and CDR2 YYEEEE come from the germline V gene. Trimming at V came to 3 bases and at J to 8 bases, leaving 13 bases not matched to a gene. The CDR3 DNA reads TGTGCCAGCAGCTGGAGGACCCGGGACAGCGAAGGCTACACCTTC. This translates into CASSWRTRDSEGYTF.